This T cell receptor beta chain was documented in a study of identical twins. This CDR3 has 14 amino acids. CDR1 LNHNV and CDR2 YYDKDF come from the germline V gene (reference sequence). Comment on this clonotype: Germline and junction disagree at one end, which may indicate a read error.

Via MiXCR, TCRdb re-called the 5' RACE reads, giving one row per CDR3 protein. The sample gives 1,800,000 or so distinct CDR3 sequences, under 35% of which show up once; roughly 0.3% is in the top ten. The V gene is TRBV15, the J gene TRBJ1-1; TRBD1 is a possible D gene (6 bases). Sequencing was performed on cord blood. This TCR was sampled from a newborn girl in good health. CDR3 bases: TGTGCCACCAGCAGAGATTTTTCAGGGGCTGAAACTTTCTTT. Protein sequence: CATSRDFSGAETFF. Combining the CDR3 with reference TRBV15 and TRBJ1-1 gives the whole variable domain DAMVIQNPRYQVTQFGKPVTLSCSQTLNHNVMYWYQQKSSQAPKLLFHYYDKDFNNEADTPDNFQSRRPNTSFCFLDIRSPGLGDTAMYLCATSRDFSGAETFFGQGTRLTVV.